This is a list of T cell receptor beta chains from one sample in a study of TIL therapy for anti-PD-1-resistant metastatic lung cancer. Sequenced by immunoSEQ multiplex PCR; TCRdb stores in-frame clones only, minus some. Of under 100,000 clones detected, just over 65% appear once; the ten largest clones hold around 9.9%. Sequenced material: tumor tissue, taken at baseline. These receptors all stem from a person aged 25-79 years with non-small cell lung cancer. CDR3s leave out the opening cysteine and the closing phenylalanine or tryptophan. For some rows the clone size is stated as once, few or many, or as a class when expanded; others skip it.

>TRBJ2-1|TRBV3-1/TRBV3-2|few
ASMTSGGGSQF
>TRBJ2-1|TRBV11-2|-
ASSLENGGPLAEQF
>TRBJ2-3|TRBV7-3|many
ASSPSRVAGDTDTQY
>TRBJ2-1|TRBV12-3/TRBV12-4|-
ASRLNNNEQF
>TRBJ1-2|TRBV5-1|-
ASSLGRTGGNGYT
>TRBJ2-3|TRBV11-2|-
ASSSPQAGTDTQY
>TRBJ1-5|TRBV30|-
AWGSGGQPQH
>TRBJ2-3|TRBV5-1|-
ASSGTGGLDTQY
>TRBJ1-3|TRBV19|-
ASSIGAGAFRTIY
>TRBJ1-1|TRBV30|-
AWSVGGNTEAF
>TRBJ1-1|TRBV28|-
ASWDGTPEAF
>TRBJ2-1|TRBV29-1|-
SVVGADRF
>TRBJ1-1|TRBV28|-
ASSSGSGAF
>TRBJ2-2|TRBV27|-
ASTNTGELF
>TRBJ2-1|TRBV11-2|few
ASSLSSSYNEQF
>TRBJ2-7|TRBV6-2/TRBV6-3|once
ASRYPPIGVTYEQY
>TRBJ1-5|TRBV7-2|-
ASSPRTGENQPQH
>TRBJ1-4|TRBV5-1|-
ASRTGRREEKLF
>TRBJ2-2|TRBV7-8|-
ASSLRASGDPRTGELF
>TRBJ1-1|TRBV29-1|-
SVVGPQVYGTEAF
>TRBJ1-4|TRBV3-1/TRBV3-2|-
ASSQGATNEKLF
>TRBJ2-3|TRBV10-3|-
ATALAGGTDTQY
>TRBJ2-3|TRBV5-1|-
ASSRTSGRWTDTQY
>TRBJ2-7|TRBV28|few
ASTASGQGLVYEQY
>TRBJ1-5|TRBV28|-
ASQRPYNQPQH
>TRBJ2-5|TRBV25-1|-
ASSDRRGWETQY
>TRBJ2-1|TRBV4-3|-
ASSPSGSYNEQF
>TRBJ2-1|TRBV6-6|-
ASSYGGYNEQF
>TRBJ1-6|TRBV7-9|few
ASSPSGAHSPLH
>TRBJ1-2|TRBV28|-
ASSFPANYGYT
>TRBJ2-7|TRBV7-6|-
ASSFAGGRSYEQY
>TRBJ1-5|TRBV4-1|-
ASSPSNRVNQPQH
>TRBJ2-1|TRBV18|few
ASSHSEVNEQF
>TRBJ2-5|TRBV7-2|-
ASSFDRGKTQY
>TRBJ1-1|TRBV18|few
ASSPRTAGNTEAF
>TRBJ2-5|TRBV28|once
ASRPSRTSGETQY
>TRBJ2-1|TRBV6-1|-
ASSGPRAGAYNEQF
>TRBJ2-4|TRBV27|few
ASSPGAKNIQY
>TRBJ2-1|TRBV4-2|-
ASSQASATAVVDNEQF
>TRBJ2-1|TRBV11-2|few
ASSSSGGLAANEQF
>TRBJ2-3|TRBV10-3|-
AISEGTGASTDTQY
>TRBJ2-6|TRBV7-2|-
ASSPRGQGVFSGANVLT
>TRBJ1-2|TRBV5-4|-
ASSSNRGGGYT
>TRBJ2-5|TRBV4-3|few
ASSQGSGETQY
>TRBJ2-7|TRBV7-9|-
ASSPGEGLAGGTYEQY
>TRBJ2-5|TRBV27|few
ASSSGLQSAETQY
>TRBJ1-2|TRBV18|-
ASSPPREGGYT
>TRBJ2-5|TRBV19|-
ASSEGSETQY
>TRBJ1-1|TRBV5-4|-
ASSEVTVNTEAF
>TRBJ2-7|TRBV24-1|few
ATSARGDYEQY
>TRBJ2-7|TRBV7-2|-
ASSSQEGYEQY
>TRBJ1-2|TRBV4-1|few
ASSPGTDTYGYT
>TRBJ2-1|TRBV2|-
ASSSTLAGAEQF
>TRBJ2-6|TRBV19|few
ASSKWTARSSGANVLT
>TRBJ2-7|TRBV11-3|few
ASSLDGRSYEQY
>TRBJ2-1|TRBV28|-
ASSTPPNRNEQF
>TRBJ1-5|TRBV6-5|-
ASSIAGQANQPQH
>TRBJ2-7|TRBV6-5|-
ASRPPGLYEQY
>TRBJ2-5|TRBV7-8|-
ASSLFGGRETQY
>TRBJ1-2|TRBV4-1|-
ASSQGARGSGYT